Listed below are T cell receptor beta chains from one sample, sequenced in a study of blood T cell repertoires in COVID-19. Generated by immunoSEQ multiplex PCR, the TCRdb table keeps only in-frame clones and is missing some. The sample records some 93,000 clones, approximately 86% being singletons. The sample consisted of peripheral blood. These receptors originate from a woman of 80 years or more with acute or convalescent COVID-19. The CDR3 runs from the conserved cysteine through the conserved F or W. Fields, in order: CDR3 protein, CDR3 DNA, clone size, V gene, D gene, J gene. A D gene is named only where the DNA matches it firmly. The listing skips clone size in some rows; elsewhere it reads once, few, many or a size class.

CDR3: CASSFREHYGYTF
DNA: TGTGCCAGCAGCTTCAGGGAACATTATGGCTACACCTTC
size: .
V: TRBV5-8
D: .
J: TRBJ1-2

CDR3: CASSPGTDSYEQYF
DNA: TGTGCCAGCTCACCAGGGACAGATTCCTACGAGCAGTACTTC
size: .
V: TRBV18
D: TRBD1
J: TRBJ2-7

CDR3: CASSPRQGLRVNTEAFF
DNA: TGTGCCAGCAGCCCCCGACAGGGGTTGAGAGTGAACACTGAAGCTTTCTTT
size: .
V: TRBV11-2
D: TRBD1
J: TRBJ1-1

CDR3: CATGGQVRNQPQHF
DNA: TGTGCCACTGGAGGTCAGGTTCGCAATCAGCCCCAGCATTTT
size: .
V: TRBV19
D: .
J: TRBJ1-5

CDR3: CASSLEQNTEAFF
DNA: TGCGCCAGCAGCTTGGAACAGAACACTGAAGCTTTCTTT
size: .
V: TRBV5-1
D: .
J: TRBJ1-1

CDR3: CASSQFGQGFYEQYF
DNA: TGTGCCAGCAGCCAGTTCGGACAGGGGTTCTACGAGCAGTACTTC
size: few
V: TRBV4-2
D: TRBD1
J: TRBJ2-7

CDR3: CASSPRLQGVTEAFF
DNA: TGTGCCAGCTCACCTCGCCTCCAGGGGGTCACTGAAGCTTTCTTT
size: once
V: TRBV18
D: TRBD1
J: TRBJ1-1

CDR3: CASSPNDRVNQPQHF
DNA: TGTGCCAGCAGTCCCAACGACAGGGTCAATCAGCCCCAGCATTTT
size: .
V: TRBV6-5
D: TRBD1
J: TRBJ1-5

CDR3: CASSPRGSGGTSYNEQFF
DNA: TGTGCCAGCAGCCCCCGGGGTAGTGGGGGGACCTCCTACAATGAGCAGTTCTTC
size: .
V: TRBV7-3
D: .
J: TRBJ2-1

CDR3: CASSIGSTGTEAFF
DNA: TGTGCCAGTAGTATCGGATCGACAGGGACTGAAGCTTTCTTT
size: .
V: TRBV19
D: TRBD1
J: TRBJ1-1

CDR3: CAWSVQQKAFF
DNA: TGTGCCTGGAGTGTACAACAGAAGGCTTTCTTT
size: .
V: TRBV30
D: .
J: TRBJ1-1

CDR3: CASSPSGTDTQYF
DNA: TGTGCCAGCAGCCCTTCGGGCACAGATACGCAGTATTTT
size: .
V: TRBV5-5
D: .
J: TRBJ2-3

CDR3: CASSYAYRGHTEAFF
DNA: TGTGCCAGCAGTTACGCATACAGGGGGCACACTGAAGCTTTCTTT
size: .
V: TRBV6-5
D: TRBD1
J: TRBJ1-1

CDR3: CASSIRGTTDTQYF
DNA: TGCGCCAGCAGCATCAGGGGAACCACAGATACGCAGTATTTT
size: .
V: TRBV5-1
D: .
J: TRBJ2-3

CDR3: CASSLGPGNEQYF
DNA: TGTGCCAGCAGCTTAGGCCCGGGAAACGAGCAGTACTTC
size: .
V: TRBV11-3
D: .
J: TRBJ2-7

CDR3: CASSLDSYEQYF
DNA: TGTGCCAGCAGCTTAGACTCCTACGAGCAGTACTTC
size: .
V: TRBV2
D: .
J: TRBJ2-7

CDR3: CASSPRGYTEAFF
DNA: TGTGCCAGCTCACCAAGGGGATACACTGAAGCTTTCTTT
size: .
V: TRBV18
D: .
J: TRBJ1-1

CDR3: CASRTTGPSYEQYF
DNA: TGTGCCAGCAGAACGACAGGGCCGTCCTACGAGCAGTACTTC
size: .
V: TRBV6-5
D: TRBD1
J: TRBJ2-7

CDR3: CASSVGLGAGSNYGYTF
DNA: TGTGCCAGCAGCGTAGGTCTTGGTGCAGGATCTAACTATGGCTACACCTTC
size: .
V: TRBV9
D: .
J: TRBJ1-2

CDR3: CASRLTGGYGYTF
DNA: TGTGCCAGCAGGCTGACAGGGGGCTATGGCTACACCTTC
size: once
V: TRBV28
D: TRBD1
J: TRBJ1-2

CDR3: CASSQGGPTGELFF
DNA: TGTGCCAGCAGCCAAGGGGGGCCCACCGGGGAGCTGTTTTTT
size: .
V: TRBV3-1/TRBV3-2
D: .
J: TRBJ2-2

CDR3: CASSLGPVSYNEQFF
DNA: TGTGCCAGCAGCTTAGGGCCAGTCTCCTACAATGAGCAGTTCTTC
size: .
V: TRBV7-9
D: .
J: TRBJ2-1

CDR3: CASSRADNQPQHF
DNA: TGTGCCAGCTCACGGGCTGACAATCAGCCCCAGCATTTT
size: once
V: TRBV18
D: .
J: TRBJ1-5

CDR3: CASSQGRGNQPQHF
DNA: TGTGCCAGCAGTCAGGGTCGAGGCAATCAGCCCCAGCATTTT
size: .
V: TRBV6-5
D: .
J: TRBJ1-5

CDR3: CASSHEGRAFF
DNA: TGTGCCAGCAGCCACGAGGGAAGAGCTTTCTTT
size: .
V: TRBV11-2
D: .
J: TRBJ1-1

CDR3: CASSLVSSPLHF
DNA: TGTGCCAGCAGCTTAGTGAGCTCACCCCTCCACTTT
size: .
V: TRBV7-9
D: .
J: TRBJ1-6

CDR3: CASAARTSGAPDTQYF
DNA: TGTGCCTCAGCTGCTCGGACTAGCGGGGCCCCAGATACGCAGTATTTT
size: .
V: TRBV7-6
D: TRBD2
J: TRBJ2-3

CDR3: CASSPGRGTEKLFF
DNA: TGTGCCAGCTCACCCGGGAGAGGAACTGAAAAACTGTTTTTT
size: .
V: TRBV18
D: .
J: TRBJ1-4

CDR3: CASREREKTNYGYTF
DNA: TGTGCCAGCAGAGAGAGGGAAAAGACTAACTATGGCTACACCTTC
size: .
V: TRBV2
D: .
J: TRBJ1-2

CDR3: CATSIYRGGNQPQHF
DNA: TGTGCCACCAGCATATACCGGGGGGGCAATCAGCCCCAGCATTTT
size: .
V: TRBV15
D: .
J: TRBJ1-5

CDR3: CASSRDRTYEQYF
DNA: TGCGCCAGCAGCCGCGACAGGACCTACGAGCAGTACTTC
size: few
V: TRBV4-1
D: .
J: TRBJ2-7

CDR3: CASRNTGGSGNTIYF
DNA: TGTGCCAGCAGGAATACAGGGGGTAGTGGAAACACCATATATTTT
size: .
V: TRBV6-5
D: TRBD1
J: TRBJ1-3

CDR3: CASSSSGYYGYTF
DNA: TGTGCCAGCAGCTCCTCAGGGTACTATGGCTACACCTTC
size: .
V: TRBV7-6
D: .
J: TRBJ1-2

CDR3: CASRTGLAGGVDTQYF
DNA: TGTGCCAGCAGAACAGGACTAGCGGGGGGGGTAGATACGCAGTATTTT
size: .
V: TRBV2
D: TRBD2
J: TRBJ2-3

CDR3: CASSLETYRVHGYTF
DNA: TGTGCCAGCAGCTTGGAGACGTACAGGGTCCATGGCTACACCTTC
size: .
V: TRBV5-4
D: .
J: TRBJ1-2

CDR3: CASSSEWGEYNEQLF
DNA: TGTGCCAGCAGCTCGGAGTGGGGAGAGTACAATGAGCAGCTCTTC
size: .
V: TRBV11-3
D: .
J: TRBJ2-1

CDR3: CASSLAPTGGEIGQYF
DNA: TGTGCCAGCAGCTTGGCCCCGACAGGGGGGGAGATTGGGCAGTACTTC
size: .
V: TRBV5-4
D: TRBD1
J: TRBJ2-7

CDR3: CASSSGFHNYGYTF
DNA: TGTGCCAGCAGTTCAGGGTTTCATAACTATGGCTACACCTTC
size: few
V: TRBV28
D: .
J: TRBJ1-2

CDR3: CASSNAGNQPQHF
DNA: TGTGCCAGTAGTAACGCCGGGAATCAGCCCCAGCATTTT
size: .
V: TRBV19
D: .
J: TRBJ1-5

CDR3: CASSFGGAGDEKLFF
DNA: TGCGCCAGCAGCTTTGGAGGGGCTGGAGATGAAAAACTGTTTTTT
size: .
V: TRBV5-1
D: .
J: TRBJ1-4

CDR3: CASSTTGGPGNTIYF
DNA: TGTGCCAGCAGCACCACGGGGGGGCCTGGAAACACCATATATTTT
size: few
V: TRBV7-6
D: .
J: TRBJ1-3

CDR3: CASSHGTSGGARAIGELFF
DNA: TGTGCCAGCAGCCACGGGACTAGCGGGGGGGCCCGGGCGATCGGGGAGCTGTTTTTT
size: .
V: TRBV3-1/TRBV3-2
D: TRBD2
J: TRBJ2-2

CDR3: CAISFFPSGLNSPLHF
DNA: TGTGCCATCAGTTTTTTTCCGAGTGGGCTTAATTCACCCCTCCACTTT
size: .
V: TRBV10-3
D: .
J: TRBJ1-6

CDR3: CASSLGLFGDSPLHF
DNA: TGCGCCAGCAGCTTGGGATTGTTCGGAGATTCACCCCTCCACTTT
size: .
V: TRBV5-1
D: .
J: TRBJ1-6

CDR3: CASSLGQGTYGYTF
DNA: TGTGCCAGCAGCTTAGGACAGGGTACCTATGGCTACACCTTC
size: few
V: TRBV5-8
D: TRBD1
J: TRBJ1-2

CDR3: CASSQDRVPEAFF
DNA: TGCGCCAGCAGCCAAGATCGGGTTCCTGAAGCTTTCTTT
size: .
V: TRBV4-1
D: .
J: TRBJ1-1

CDR3: CASSPSGVGNTIYF
DNA: TGCGCCAGCAGCCCCTCGGGGGTAGGAAACACCATATATTTT
size: .
V: TRBV5-1
D: .
J: TRBJ1-3

CDR3: CASSLATGGYNEQFF
DNA: TGTGCTAGCAGCTTAGCAACAGGCGGCTACAATGAGCAGTTCTTC
size: .
V: TRBV7-7
D: .
J: TRBJ2-1

CDR3: CATSDFGGGLETQYF
DNA: TGTGCCACCAGTGATTTTGGGGGAGGTTTAGAGACCCAGTACTTC
size: .
V: TRBV24-1
D: .
J: TRBJ2-5

CDR3: CASSFYGTGSYEQYF
DNA: TGTGCCAGCAGTTTTTATGGGACTGGCTCCTACGAGCAGTACTTC
size: .
V: TRBV27
D: .
J: TRBJ2-7

CDR3: CASSEWPGLDTGELFF
DNA: TGTGCCAGCAGCGAGTGGCCGGGACTCGACACCGGGGAGCTGTTTTTT
size: .
V: TRBV21-1
D: .
J: TRBJ2-2

CDR3: CASSLVRGSSYNEQFF
DNA: TGTGCCAGCAGCTTGGTCCGGGGGTCTTCCTACAATGAGCAGTTCTTC
size: .
V: TRBV7-2
D: .
J: TRBJ2-1

CDR3: CASSLQGYEQYF
DNA: TGTGCCAGCAGCTTACAGGGATACGAGCAGTACTTC
size: .
V: TRBV7-8
D: .
J: TRBJ2-7

CDR3: CASSLYGGEYNEQFF
DNA: TGCGCCAGCAGCTTGTATGGGGGGGAATACAATGAGCAGTTCTTC
size: .
V: TRBV5-1
D: TRBD2
J: TRBJ2-1